This T cell receptor beta chain was retrieved from a study of T cell changes during pregnancy in multiple sclerosis. This CDR3 comprises 15 residues. Germline assignment: CDR1 MGHRA and CDR2 YSYEKL. V lost 1 base and J 6 bases, leaving 12 bases between the germline ends. Profiling relied on immunoSEQ multiplex PCR, and the TCRdb table lists in-frame clones only, not all of them. The sample has tens of thousands of clones; just over 90% are singletons. J is TRBJ2-2 and V is TRBV4-1, with D possibly matching TRBD2 (5 bases). The receptor was derived from a female donor with multiple sclerosis, enrolled in a pregnancy study. Here the sequenced sample was peripheral blood, taken in the second trimester of pregnancy. The CDR3 DNA reads TGCGCCAGCAGCCAAGTGGTAGAGAGGGCCGGGGAGCTGTTTTTT. It codes for CASSQVVERAGELFF.